A selection of T cell receptor beta chains follows, all from one sample in a study of CD8 T cells in ankylosing spondylitis. Using its own MiXCR run on the 5' RACE reads, TCRdb lists one record per CDR3 protein. The sample includes more than 600,000 distinct CDR3 sequences, roughly 19% of them seen just once. The sequenced sample was blood, either unsorted or a sorted T cell fraction (not recorded which). Every receptor here comes from a male donor with ankylosing spondylitis. The CDR3 runs from the conserved cysteine through the conserved F or W. Fields, in order: V gene, J gene, CDR3 protein.

v_gene: TRBV27; j_gene: TRBJ1-1; CDR3aa: CASRRPGTGGTEAFF
v_gene: TRBV7-2; j_gene: TRBJ2-7; CDR3aa: CASSLGRVSYEQYF
v_gene: TRBV27; j_gene: TRBJ2-3; CDR3aa: CASRSHRDTDTQYF
v_gene: TRBV20-1; j_gene: TRBJ1-2; CDR3aa: CSARGGEEGYTF
v_gene: TRBV12-3/TRBV12-4; j_gene: TRBJ2-1; CDR3aa: CASSLQAGATEQFF
v_gene: TRBV6-2/TRBV6-3; j_gene: TRBJ1-2; CDR3aa: CASSYSSAANYGYTF
v_gene: TRBV20-1; j_gene: TRBJ2-7; CDR3aa: CSAIDRGRFYEQYF
v_gene: TRBV29-1; j_gene: TRBJ2-4; CDR3aa: CSVSLGPRKNIQYF
v_gene: TRBV7-2; j_gene: TRBJ2-7; CDR3aa: CASSPQGRYNEQYF
v_gene: TRBV29-1; j_gene: TRBJ2-1; CDR3aa: CSVTSGGNWGEQFF